This entry concerns a single TCR beta chain. It lacks a known antigen. No quality values exist for individual bases; no much larger clone is one base distant. TCR beta CDR3 regions were amplified from RNA transcripts. A first-round RT-PCR of the TCR CDR3 used the HTBI primer set with the Qiagen OneStep RT-PCR kit. The libraries were constructed in a second round of multiplex PCR and then size-selected and purified. Libraries were sequenced paired-end with 100 bp reads on an Illumina HiSeq2000. Per the original workflow: Raw data were processed with SOAPnuke, discarding reads with adapters, uncalled bases, mean Phred below 15, or no exact constant-primer or identifier match. High-quality paired reads were merged with COPE v1.2.5, and unique nucleotide sequences were defined as clonotypes. Clonotypes were aligned to IMGT TRBV, TRBD and TRBJ reference segments using MiTCR v1.1. Only V-J combinations with frequency above 0.0001, covering about 99% of repertoires, were analysed. The TCS score was defined as the ratio of F50 (clonal expansion) to E x V (chaos), calculated using BLOSUM62-based TCRdist between CDR3 peptides within each V-J. Welch's t-statistics and random forest reduced roughly 540 V-J features to about 12, which were used in a naive Bayes classifier (R e1071). TCRdb passed the public sequencing reads through fastp at Q25 and MiXCR, retaining productive beta sequences. Entries are consolidated by CDR3 protein sequence, retaining the most common genes and DNA. The V and J calls and clone size come from TCRdb's table, not from the authors' own analysis. The sample contains 250,000 to 350,000 distinct CDR3 sequences, approximately 21% of them found a single time. The ten biggest clones cover roughly 60% of the sample.

The record originates from a study of T cells in Graves' hyperthyroidism and ophthalmopathy (dated by TCRdb to the late 2010s). For the wider study: Peripheral blood was collected at initial diagnosis, before any treatment. TCR V-J signatures able to tell the groups apart were searched for in a discovery cohort of approximately 95 patients, of whom roughly 42 had Graves' ophthalmopathy and 57 had stable Graves' hyperthyroidism. The roughly 100 discovery patients were randomly divided into training and test sets at a 7:3 ratio. After sampling, hyperthyroidism patients received methimazole starting at 30 mg daily, and ophthalmopathy patients received high-dose intravenous methylprednisolone. Prospective prediction of ophthalmopathy was tested in an independent validation cohort of approximately 19 hyperthyroidism patients and some 17 patients who later progressed to ophthalmopathy. In several Graves' hyperthyroidism patients, the study also compared T-cell repertoires from thyroid tissue with T-cell repertoires from blood. According to the paper, TCR Vbeta CDR3 sequencing was carried out on some 140 peripheral blood samples, which came from 40 to 45 ophthalmopathy, 80 or so hyperthyroidism and approximately 17 progressor patients. Overall study results and their limits: During validation, the model predicted progression to ophthalmopathy a median of about 6.3 months ahead of onset, with 70.59% sensitivity and almost 75% specificity. In cross-validation, a model built on a 13 V-J signature told ophthalmopathy apart from stable hyperthyroidism with just under 90% sensitivity and about 81% specificity, and in testing the same model reached 80%/75%. Most expanded thyroid clonotypes (frequency above 0.001) were also detected in blood, a finding suggesting that blood repertoires may reflect thyroid immune responses. Sample size was not statistically predetermined, and investigators were not blinded to group allocation.

Reading the germline V gene gives CDR1 SQVTM and CDR2 ANQGSEA. The CDR3 has 14 amino acids, counting the end cysteine and phenylalanine. Only CDR3 DNA remains: 42 bases, in frame from the first base. V trim: 4 bases; J trim: 9 bases; unmatched bases: 12. Moderately to severely active disease, a Clinical Activity Score of at least 3, a NOSPECS grade of at least 4, and a duration under 3 months were present in ophthalmopathy patients. The study excluded patients with uncontrolled infections, other autoimmune diseases, pregnancy or lactation. Diagnoses were based on clinical symptoms, serum thyroxine and TRAb, thyroid ultrasound and orbital computed tomography. Ficoll-Paque density gradient centrifugation was used to isolate PBMCs from about 10 ml of fresh peripheral blood. Trizol reagent was used to extract total RNA, and RNA quality was then checked on an Agilent 2100 Bioanalyzer.

Sequencing used blood. The chain links TRBV29-1 with TRBJ2-4; 7 bases in the junction line up with TRBD1. This clonotype originated in a man aged 25 to 40 with Graves' ophthalmopathy. The DNA sequence is as follows: TGCAGCGTTGCTATTCGACAGGGCCGTGGCATTCAGTACTTC. This gives the protein CSVAIRQGRGIQYF.